This is a list of T cell receptor beta chains from one sample in a study of control samples from healthy donors and cancer patients. Libraries were prepared by immunoSEQ multiplex PCR; TCRdb keeps only in-frame clonotypes and omits some of them. The sample gives approximately 76,000 clones, roughly 82% of which show up once; around 10% is in the top ten. The specimen sequenced was PBMCs. These receptors all stem from a man in his sixties with head and neck cancer. The CDR3 runs from the conserved cysteine through the conserved F or W. The D gene is left open where the match is weak. Some rows mark clone size as missing; the rest say once, few, many or name a class of expanded clone.

D gene	clone size	J gene	V gene	CDR3 DNA	CDR3 protein
TRBD1	-	TRBJ1-3	TRBV7-9	TGTGCCAGCAGCTTAGGTCAGGGGGCTGGAAACACCATATATTTT	CASSLGQGAGNTIYF
TRBD2	-	TRBJ2-3	TRBV5-1	TGCGCCAGCAGCTCCGGGATAGCGGGAGGGCAAGATACGCAGTATTTT	CASSSGIAGGQDTQYF
TRBD1	once	TRBJ2-5	TRBV5-8	TGTGCCAGCAGCTCCGCCGGGACAGGGGGCGAAGAGACCCAGTACTTC	CASSSAGTGGEETQYF
TRBD1	-	TRBJ2-2	TRBV25-1	TGTGCCAGCAGTGCCCGGACAGGCAACACCGGGGAGCTGTTTTTT	CASSARTGNTGELFF
-	once	TRBJ1-1	TRBV6-6	TGTGCCAGCAGTTACTCGACAGAAAAAGCTTTCTTT	CASSYSTEKAFF
-	-	TRBJ2-5	TRBV27	TGTGCCAGCAGTCCCCGAGGGCTCGAGGTTAAAGAGACCCAGTACTTC	CASSPRGLEVKETQYF
TRBD1	-	TRBJ2-1	TRBV13	TGTGCCAGCAGCCAGGGACAGCCATACAATGAGCAGTTCTTC	CASSQGQPYNEQFF
-	-	TRBJ1-1	TRBV5-4	TGTGCCAGCAGCTTGGGAGGGAGGACCCAGGGGACTGAAGCTTTCTTT	CASSLGGRTQGTEAFF
-	-	TRBJ2-2	TRBV18	TGTGCCAGCTCAAGACAGAATGAGCTGTTTTTT	CASSRQNELFF
-	-	TRBJ2-3	TRBV7-9	TGTGCCAGCAGCTTAGGGCAGTCCACAGATACGCAGTATTTT	CASSLGQSTDTQYF
-	-	TRBJ2-7	TRBV5-4	TGTGCCAGCAGCTTGGCCGGGGTGTCGAACCACGAGCAGTACTTC	CASSLAGVSNHEQYF
TRBD1	-	TRBJ1-2	TRBV6-1	TGTGCCAGCAGTGAGACAGGGGACTATGGCTACACCTTC	CASSETGDYGYTF
-	-	TRBJ1-4	TRBV7-9	TGTGCCAGCAGCTTAGAGGGGCGCGGTGAAAAACTGTTTTTT	CASSLEGRGEKLFF
TRBD1	-	TRBJ2-1	TRBV7-9	TGTGCCAGCAGTAGGGGGCGATCTCCGGGAATGGATGAGCAGTTCTTC	CASSRGRSPGMDEQFF
-	-	TRBJ2-2	TRBV28	TGTGCCAGCAGTTTGGGGACCCGGAACACCGGGGAGCTGTTTTTT	CASSLGTRNTGELFF
TRBD1	-	TRBJ2-3	TRBV5-6	TGTGCCAGCAGCGAGCCGGGACAGGGCAGCACAGATACGCAGTATTTT	CASSEPGQGSTDTQYF
TRBD2	-	TRBJ2-7	TRBV7-9	TGTGCCAGCAGCCGTGATAGCGGGAGGTACTACGAGCAGTACTTC	CASSRDSGRYYEQYF
-	-	TRBJ1-2	TRBV27	TGTGCCAGCAGTCGCAGGGTTGGCTATGGCTACACCTTC	CASSRRVGYGYTF
-	few	TRBJ1-2	TRBV20-1	TGCAGTGTCGGAGGAAATTATGGCTACACCTTC	CSVGGNYGYTF
TRBD1	medium-sized	TRBJ2-1	TRBV5-6	TGTGCCAGCAGCTTGGGGGACAGGGGTTACAATGAGCAGTTCTTC	CASSLGDRGYNEQFF
-	-	TRBJ2-3	TRBV2	TGTGCCAGCAGTCGGGCCATTAGCACAGATACGCAGTATTTT	CASSRAISTDTQYF
TRBD2	-	TRBJ2-3	TRBV6-4	TGTGCCAGCAGGCGGACTAGCGGGGAAGGAGCAGATACGCAGTATTTT	CASRRTSGEGADTQYF
-	-	TRBJ1-1	TRBV28	TGTGCCAGCAGTTCCGGGGGGACCCGAAGGTTAGGGGCTTTCTTT	CASSSGGTRRLGAFF
-	many	TRBJ1-1	TRBV5-1	TGCGCCAGCAGCTTGTGGCAGCAGAACACTGAAGCTTTCTTT	CASSLWQQNTEAFF
TRBD1	-	TRBJ2-7	TRBV5-8	TGTGCCAGCAGCCCCAGGGGGCACGAGCAGTACTTC	CASSPRGHEQYF
-	-	TRBJ2-1	TRBV9	TGTGCCAGCAGCGTAGTTAGCGGCGGGTACAATGAGCAGTTCTTC	CASSVVSGGYNEQFF
-	-	TRBJ2-5	TRBV9	TGTGCCGGCAGCGTAGAATCTTGGGGGGAGACCCAGTACTTC	CAGSVESWGETQYF
-	-	TRBJ2-1	TRBV27	TGTGCCAGCAGTCCCGGGTCCTTGCATGAGCAGTTCTTC	CASSPGSLHEQFF